This TCR beta chain was profiled in a study of blood T cell repertoires in COVID-19. Overall study context: Whether acute or convalescent, the COVID-19 samples came from the United States, Italy and Spain.

This clone was picked up one time. The repertoire was sequenced with immunoSEQ multiplex PCR; TCRdb's copy has only in-frame clones and lacks some. The top ten clones hold 7.2% of a sample with around 320,000 clones, roughly 85% of them seen once. The CDR3 length is 13 residues. The V gene's germline CDR1 is ENHRY and CDR2 SYGVKD. Trimming cost V 6 bases and J 8 bases; bases outside gene matches: 7. The source is a human donor in a cohort sampled during active COVID-19. Sample: peripheral blood. The V and J genes are TRBV10-3 and TRBJ2-1, with 7 positions matching TRBD2. The CDR3 sequence: CAISGLERDEQFF. DNA of the CDR3: TGTGCCATCAGCGGACTAGAGAGAGATGAGCAGTTCTTC.